Here is one T cell receptor (beta chain) with its context. Its specificity is unknown. CDR3 length equals 15 residues. Germline V gene data show CDR1 as MNHEY and CDR2 as SVGEGT. V lost 5 bases to trimming and J lost 0 bases, with 11 bases between them. Healthy Caucasians supplied all donations. These data come from a study of identical twins. Study-wide findings and caveats: With abundant cord blood beta clonotypes, insertions were fewer; memory repertoires showed no such pattern. One should note that invariant MAIT and iNKT cells could partly confound zero-insertion analyses.

TCRdb reanalysed the 5' RACE reads using MiXCR and keeps one entry per CDR3 protein. The data contain 400,000 to 600,000 distinct CDR3 sequences, about 20% of them seen just once; the ten biggest clones take up around 0.5%. The same data also went into a second study, on yellow fever vaccine responses in identical twins.

The J gene is TRBJ1-5, the V gene TRBV6-2 or TRBV6-3; maybe TRBD1 (5 bases). The receptor comes from a woman aged 18-29 years in good health. Sequencing was performed on CD4+ T cells sorted from blood. DNA of the CDR3: TGTGCCAGCAGTCTAGGGGATTTTAGCAATCAGCCCCAGCATTTT. Translated, it gives CASSLGDFSNQPQHF.